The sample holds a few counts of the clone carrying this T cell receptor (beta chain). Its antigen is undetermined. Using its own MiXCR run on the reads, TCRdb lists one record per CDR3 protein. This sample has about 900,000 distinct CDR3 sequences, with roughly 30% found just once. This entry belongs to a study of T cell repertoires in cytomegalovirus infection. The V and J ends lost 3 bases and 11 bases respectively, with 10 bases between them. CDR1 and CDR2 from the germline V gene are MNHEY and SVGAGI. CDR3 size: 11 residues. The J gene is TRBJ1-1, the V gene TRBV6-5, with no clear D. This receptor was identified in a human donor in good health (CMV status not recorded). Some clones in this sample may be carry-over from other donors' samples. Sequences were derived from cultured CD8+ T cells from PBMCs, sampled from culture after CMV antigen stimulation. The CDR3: CASSYQDEAFF. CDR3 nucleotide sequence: TGTGCCAGCAGTTATCAGGACGAGGCTTTCTTT.